What follows are 13 T cell receptor beta chains derived from one specimen sequenced in a study of cytomegalovirus exposure and HLA in healthy donors. 13 Jbeta primers and 60 Vbeta primers were used for the PCR. Some clones are missing from TCRdb's copy, which holds only in-frame ones; the method was immunoSEQ multiplex PCR. The sample has 90,000 to 150,000 clones. The material sequenced was PBMCs. The receptors stem from a man aged 18-30 years in good health and CMV-seronegative.

The chain has TRBV18 and TRBJ1-1; possible D gene TRBD1, 6 bases. Germline CDR1 and CDR2: KGHSH and LQKENI. This CDR3 comprises 13 residues. Trimming left V 7 bases short and J 1 base short, with 10 bases between. CDR3 nucleotide sequence: TGTGCCAGCTTGCGACAGGAGAACACTGAAGCTTTCTTT. Translating it yields CASLRQENTEAFF. Complete variable domain (other parts from reference TRBV18 and TRBJ1-1): NAGVMQNPRHLVRRRGQEARLRCSPMKGHSHVYWYRQLPEEGLKFMVYLQKENIIDESGMPKERFSAEFPKEGPSILRIQQVVRGDSAAYFCASLRQENTEAFFGQGTRLTVV.

The V and J genes are TRBV10-3 and TRBJ2-5; the D gene is possibly TRBD2 (5 bases). Germline V gene lookup returns CDR1 ENHRY and CDR2 SYGVKD. The CDR3 is 15 residues long. V dropped 10 bases and J dropped 5 bases, with 23 bases sitting between them. CDR3 loop: CATQQRLAGMETQYF. The CDR3 nucleotides read TGTGCCACCCAACAAAGGCTAGCCGGGATGGAGACCCAGTACTTC.

The rearrangement links TRBV7-9 to TRBJ2-5; 15 bases agree with TRBD2. The ends lost 5 bases at V and 2 bases at J; junction bases unmatched: 9. This CDR3 region has 18 residues. The V gene's germline CDR1 is SEHNR and CDR2 FQNEAQ (reference sequence). The CDR3 loop is CASSPGTSGGIPQETQYF. CDR3 DNA: TGTGCCAGCAGCCCAGGGACTAGCGGGGGGATCCCTCAAGAGACCCAGTACTTC.

The chain links TRBV19 to TRBJ1-2, with TRBD1 identical over 7 bases. The trim removed 9 bases at V and 7 bases at J, leaving 11 bases unmatched. Germline assignment: CDR1 LNHDA and CDR2 SQIVND (reference sequence). The CDR3 length is 13 residues. The DNA of the CDR3 is TGTGCCAGCCAAACAGGGGCAGGGAGTGGCTACACCTTC. Translating it yields CASQTGAGSGYTF.

Written as DNA, the CDR3 is TGCGCCAGCAGTCTTTTTACAGGGGTAGGGACTGAAGCTTTCTTT. Translation: CASSLFTGVGTEAFF. The genes are TRBV23-1 and TRBJ1-1, with TRBD1 matching over 7 bases. TRBV23-1 belongs to the ORF category, with a function that is uncertain. The J segment lost 5 bases and the V segment lost 4 bases, leaving 10 bases of the junction unmatched. The CDR3 is 15 amino acids.

The chain joins TRBV5-4 to TRBJ1-5; D might be TRBD1 (5 bases). Germline V gene lookup returns CDR1 SGHNT and CDR2 YYREEE (reference sequence). This CDR3 spans 14 amino acids. V was pared by 2 bases and J by 4 bases, with 10 bases between. CDR3 sequence reads: CASSFWGGNQPQHF. For the CDR3, the DNA is TGTGCCAGCAGCTTTTGGGGGGGAAATCAGCCCCAGCATTTT.

The chain has TRBV19 and TRBJ1-4; 8 bases line up with TRBD1. The germline gives CDR1 LNHDA, CDR2 SQIVND (reference sequence). Losses at the gene ends were 6 bases for V and 8 bases for J; bases not matched to a gene: 17. There are 17 residues in the CDR3. The CDR3 nucleotides read TGTGCCAGTAGATCCCAAGGAACAGGGGGGGAGAGGGAAAAACTGTTTTTT. Protein product: CASRSQGTGGEREKLFF.

This chain links TRBV18 with TRBJ1-1; D is undetermined. The CDR3 runs to 14 residues. V was pared by 2 bases and J by 2 bases, with 9 bases between. Looked up from germline, CDR1 is KGHSH and CDR2 is LQKENI. The CDR3 protein is CASSPKARNTEAFF. The CDR3 DNA follows: TGTGCCAGCTCACCAAAAGCGAGAAACACTGAAGCTTTCTTT. The entire variable domain, with the rest obtained from reference TRBV18 and TRBJ1-1, is as follows: NAGVMQNPRHLVRRRGQEARLRCSPMKGHSHVYWYRQLPEEGLKFMVYLQKENIIDESGMPKERFSAEFPKEGPSILRIQQVVRGDSAAYFCASSPKARNTEAFFGQGTRLTVV.

This rearrangement joins TRBV5-5 to TRBJ1-5; 8 bases agree with TRBD1. Trimming cost V 0 bases and J 6 bases; bases outside gene matches: 2. Germline V lookup: CDR1 SGHKS, CDR2 YYEKEE (reference sequence). The CDR3 extends over 14 amino acids. CDR3 nucleotide sequence: TGTGCCAGCAGCTTGGTACAGGGGGGTCAGCCCCAGCATTTT. As protein: CASSLVQGGQPQHF.

The CDR3 nucleotides read TGTGCCAGCTTTTTAGACAGGTACTATGGCTACACCTTC. The encoded protein is CASFLDRYYGYTF. The chain joins TRBV2 to TRBJ1-2; weak D call: TRBD1 (6 bases). The V end was cut by 8 bases, the J end by 3 bases, with 13 bases between. CDR1 and CDR2 from the germline V gene are SNHLY and FYNNEI. The CDR3 covers 13 residues. Looking up the rest from reference TRBV2 and TRBJ1-2 gives the full variable domain: EPEVTQTPSHQVTQMGQEVILRCVPISNHLYFYWYRQILGQKVEFLVSFYNNEISEKSEIFDDQFSVERPDGSNFTLKIRSTKLEDSAMYFCASFLDRYYGYTFGSGTRLTVV.

V is TRBV18 and J is TRBJ1-1, with no clear D. Trimming took 3 bases from V and 4 from J, leaving 15 bases between them. The germline CDR1 and CDR2 sequences are KGHSH and LQKENI. The CDR3 runs 15 residues. The CDR3 is CASSPAGGWSTEAFF. CDR3 in DNA: TGTGCCAGCTCACCCGCCGGCGGGTGGAGCACTGAAGCTTTCTTT.

V is TRBV4-1 and J is TRBJ2-1, with 7 bases that match TRBD1. Trimming removed 4 bases from V and 0 bases from J; junction bases left unmatched: 3. The CDR3 has 15 residues. CDR1 is MGHRA, CDR2 YSYEKL, per germline. In DNA, the CDR3 is TGCGCCAGCAGCCCGCGGACAGGCTCCTACAATGAGCAGTTCTTC. Amino acid sequence: CASSPRTGSYNEQFF.

This chain links TRBV15 with TRBJ1-3, with 7 bases fitting TRBD1. Germline assignment: CDR1 LNHNV and CDR2 YYDKDF (reference sequence). CDR3 length equals 13 residues. J lost 2 bases, V lost 8 bases, and 3 bases had no gene match. In nucleotides, the CDR3 is TGTGCCACCCAGACAGGGACTGGAAACACCATATATTTT. Its protein product is CATQTGTGNTIYF.